This entry is about one T cell receptor (beta chain). This receptor's antigen is unknown. Base qualities are not recorded, but no much larger clone differs from it by a single base. The cohort comprised fewer than 750 healthy bone marrow donors. Cohort members were all nominally healthy when sampled, although unrecorded immune exposures were likely present. CMV serostatus was recorded as positive for almost 300 and negative for about 50% of the roughly 670 cohort members, whereas no CMV serostatus was recorded for the donor in question. Every donor gave a peripheral blood sample, and the peripheral blood mononuclear cells from that sample were used for TCR beta sequencing. Genomic DNA extraction from the blood cell samples was performed with the Qiagen DNeasy Blood Extraction Kit. The sample is drawn from a study of cytomegalovirus exposure and HLA in healthy donors (dated by TCRdb to the late 2010s). With respect to the entire study: An earlier analysis of approximately 640 of the donors reported approximately 270 Gb of sequence data and 120 million or so unique TCR beta sequences from about 200 million T cells. An early release that covered roughly 600 HLA-typed donors contained 300 to 350 gigabases of sequencing data and tens of millions of unique TCR sequences. Of the roughly 390 genotyped donors, 65% to 90% fell in the genetic ancestry cluster associated with self-reported Caucasian donors. The aim of the study was to test whether cataloging public T cell receptors could identify signatures of past pathogen exposure. Using immunosequencing, the study profiled T cell repertoires from about 650 subjects and related those repertoires to cytomegalovirus serostatus. Besides the first cohort of approximately 710 subjects, a separate validation cohort made up of 120 different subjects was used. To predict cytomegalovirus infection status, the study combined high-throughput TCR immunosequencing, statistical association of individual TCRs with disease status, and machine learning. A later analysis re-analyzed previously published TCR beta repertoires from hundreds of donors and added high-resolution HLA genotyping to study TCR occurrence patterns. Rather than drawing on any new phenotypic data, the later analysis identified candidate immune exposures from TCR beta sequences and the way those sequences occurred across donors. An earlier analysis of around 580 of the donors used high-throughput TCR beta sequencing to judge whether each TCR beta V gene segment behaved as functional or pseudogenic. Alongside the repertoire data, information on donor age, sex, ethnicity and CMV serostatus was compiled. A later genetic analysis took genome-wide SNP genotypes for 398 of the 666 donors and used that subset as a discovery cohort. Every repertoire in the discovery cohort had been generated on one and the same sequencing platform. Class I and class II HLA loci were covered by the typing at four-digit resolution. The number of typed donors differed by locus: about 629-630 for A, B, C, DRB1 and DQB1; 500 to 550 for DQA1; around 580 for DPA1; and about 470 for DPB1. Four to six DR-DQ haplotypes were handled as single units for association and clustering, since linkage in the cohort was strong. Among under 450 genotyped donors of the cohort, an average of 235,054 unique TCR beta nucleotide sequences were sequenced per donor, around 18% of them non-productive. The investigation overall reported the following: In a later analysis, HLA-associated TCR beta chains were found to be more clonally expanded and to have lower generation probabilities than equally common non-associated chains. The only immune exposure information available for the cohort was CMV serostatus. Cytomegalovirus status was reported to be diagnosed by the classifier with high specificity and sensitivity in both the original and validation cohorts. Compared with the roughly 600-donor mean, donors in an Asian-associated ancestry cluster had fewer N-insertions in productive TCRs, according to a later genetic analysis. The authors suggested that the approach could potentially be extended to other disease states and immunological phenotypes. In a later analysis, the rate of TCR association differed among HLA loci, with DRB1 alleles having the most associated TCRs and HLA-C alleles having the fewest. In a later analysis, around 17,000 TCR beta sequences were associated with specific HLA alleles at a false discovery rate of 0.05. Some IMGT-functional V segments, including TRBV6-2 and TRBV6-3, could not be told apart with the 87-base-pair reads, so those segments were excluded. Sequencing depth was assumed to be roughly uniform across donors in the presence/absence analyses, though that assumption may not hold. Because some donors lacked HLA typing at each locus, the association tests relied only on the typed subset. A further reported finding was that TCR beta sequences accurately predicted the HLA-A and HLA-B alleles for most subjects in the first cohort. In vitro tests confirmed that a few of the cytomegalovirus-associated TCR beta chains recognize cytomegalovirus antigens. Linkage disequilibrium might explain the correlated functional status among segregating V segments, but an unknown experimental factor could not be ruled out. When HLA alleles, especially DR and DQ, strongly co-occurred, TCR associations were difficult to assign to individual alleles. The sequencing pipeline was judged likely to have produced a cluster of highly shared sequence variants as a technical artifact. In this cohort, only TCR beta chains were sequenced, and detectable features were limited by the absence of alpha or paired-chain data. A later genetic analysis associated a missense DCLRE1C variant with V-gene and J-gene trimming of TCR beta chains, and an independent cohort replicated the association. In an earlier analysis of fewer than 700 of the donors, most TCR beta V segments appeared in productive rearrangements about 87% or about 30% of the time, broadly matching IMGT annotations. The study listed 150 to 200 TCR beta chains as associated with cytomegalovirus. In a later analysis, several top co-occurrence clusters were reported to appear linked to parvovirus B19, influenza, CMV and Epstein-Barr virus. The earlier analysis of 587 of the donors excluded 15 to 20 rarely observed V segments, including chromosome 9 orphons, because counts were too low. Most CMV-associated TCR beta chains appeared to be HLA-restricted in a later analysis, and the HLA associations seemed to be driven largely by CMV exposure. Most TCR sequences were observed very rarely across donors, whereas some public TCRs were present in many individuals.

V is pared back by 0 bases and J by 4 bases, with 14 bases lying between the germline termini. As encoded in the germline V gene, CDR1 is SGDLS while CDR2 is YYNGEE. The CDR3 spans 16 residues, from the cysteine through the phenylalanine. Kept here is only the CDR3 DNA, which spans 48 bases and is read in frame from base 1. Library preparation used the immunoSEQ multiplex PCR assay. A mixture of 60 forward primers for TCR Vbeta segments and 13 reverse primers for TCR Jbeta segments was used in the multiplex PCR. Amplification of the CDR3 region of rearranged TCR beta genes was performed with a multiplex PCR assay on genomic DNA. The amplified TCR beta libraries were sequenced on the Illumina HiSeq System as 87-base-pair reads. The original pipeline was this. A later analysis counted 75 million to 100 million unique TCR beta chains across the 550 to 700 repertoires, and some 11 million of these chains were shared by at least two donors. To remove PCR and sequencing errors, raw reads were error-corrected and collapsed into unique sequences using a nearest-neighbor algorithm that merged closely related sequences. To assign V, D and J gene segments, CDR3 sequences were aligned to IMGT reference sequences. For a sequence to be retained, at least a six-nucleotide match to both a V gene segment and a J gene segment was required. A rearrangement counted as productive if the CDR3 had no stop codons and remained in frame with V and J, and every other rearrangement counted as non-productive. CDR3 was defined according to IMGT convention as the region running from the second conserved V-encoded cysteine to the conserved J-encoded phenylalanine. Sequences without an unambiguous match to a single V gene segment were excluded from the earlier analysis of approximately 560 of the donors. In an earlier analysis of approximately 560 of the donors, a V segment was called functional when productive rearrangements were above 56.7%, and segregating when the standard deviation between donors exceeded 5%. A statistical classification framework was developed to diagnose cytomegalovirus status using the catalog of TCR beta chain sequences. In a later analysis, V and J genes were assigned by comparing TCR nucleotide sequences against IMGT/GENE-DB human TR gene sequences. A later analysis assigned CDR3 sequences and most-parsimonious VDJ recombination scenarios with the TCRdist pipeline. In a later analysis, each TCR beta chain was defined by its CDR3 amino acid sequence together with its V-gene family, and reads without a unique V-gene family were excluded. As a way to deal with suspected cross-contamination and a sequencing artifact, a later analysis dropped approximately 570 nucleotide sequences that were highly shared and had low generation probability. For each public chain, a later analysis derived a clonal expansion index from normalized ranks of inferred template counts within each repertoire. In a later analysis, generation probabilities were computed with a VDJ recombination model fitted to out-of-frame rearrangements, and the resulting probabilities were checked against IGoR. In a later analysis, TCR-TCR, TCR-HLA and TCR-CMV co-occurrence was scored with hypergeometric tests, and a repertoire-size bias correction was applied to TCR pairs. A later analysis estimated false discovery rates by permuting HLA or CMV assignments 20 times. A later analysis grouped co-occurring TCRs with DBSCAN, adding TCRdist sequence similarity when clustering within HLA-allele-positive subsets. Repertoires with fewer than 30,000 or more than 120,000 public chains were left out of co-occurrence clustering, as were a handful of repertoires with anomalous nucleotide sharing. Not all clones reach the TCRdb copy of this immuneACCESS table, which keeps in-frame sequences only. Checked studies attribute under half of the gap to unresolved V genes and leave the rest unexplained. D and trimming come from the DNA, and the V and J calls and clone size come from that table. This sample gives roughly 130,000 clones in total; about three quarters of them show up just once. The ten largest clones represent roughly 2.7% of the sample.

Recombination linked TRBV9 to TRBJ2-4, with the identity of the D gene unclear. The sequence derives from a human donor in good health. Sequenced material: PBMCs. The DNA sequence follows: TGTGCCAGCAGCGTAGGAGACTTTGCGCATAAAAACATTCAGTACTTC. This is translated as CASSVGDFAHKNIQYF.